A selection of T cell receptor beta chains follows, all from one sample in a study of blood T cell repertoires in COVID-19. Repertoires were generated with immunoSEQ multiplex PCR, while TCRdb's copy carries only in-frame clones and drops some. The sample includes nearly 250,000 clones, around nine tenths of them seen just once. Sequencing used peripheral blood. The receptors shown here come from a woman aged 60-75 years who had recovered from COVID-19. Both conserved end residues are part of each CDR3. A D gene is named only where the DNA matches it firmly. A clone size is listed for some rows: how often the clone was seen (once, few, many), or a class if it is expanded.

len,j_gene,d_gene,v_gene,abundance,CDR3aa,CDR3nt
16,TRBJ2-6,-,TRBV9,once,CASSVGQSSGANVLTF,TGTGCCAGCAGCGTAGGACAGTCCTCTGGGGCCAACGTCCTGACTTTC
11,TRBJ1-1,-,TRBV3-1/TRBV3-2,-,CASSHRGAAFF,TGTGCCAGCAGCCACCGCGGGGCAGCTTTCTTT
17,TRBJ1-2,TRBD1,TRBV24-1,-,CATSDLQTRTGSYGYTF,TGTGCCACCAGTGATTTGCAAACCCGGACAGGGTCTTATGGCTACACCTTC
14,TRBJ2-7,TRBD2,TRBV7-2,-,CASSIAGLTYEQYF,TGTGCCAGCAGTATAGCGGGGCTGACCTACGAGCAGTACTTC
13,TRBJ2-7,TRBD1,TRBV6-5,-,CASSRDRTYEQYF,TGTGCCAGCAGTAGGGACAGAACCTACGAGCAGTACTTC
12,TRBJ2-7,-,TRBV28,-,CASETGSYEQYF,TGTGCCAGCGAGACGGGCTCCTACGAGCAGTACTTC
16,TRBJ1-4,-,TRBV9,-,CASSAQGLAANEKLFF,TGTGCCAGCAGCGCTCAGGGGCTAGCGGCTAATGAAAAACTGTTTTTT
13,TRBJ2-1,-,TRBV6-4,-,CASSGQPGNEQFF,TGTGCCAGCAGTGGCCAGCCGGGGAATGAGCAGTTCTTC
15,TRBJ1-4,TRBD1,TRBV7-2,-,CASSGLTGGNEKLFF,TGTGCCAGCAGCGGGTTGACAGGGGGTAATGAAAAACTGTTTTTT
14,TRBJ1-6,-,TRBV7-9,few,CASSLSGINSPLHF,TGTGCCAGCAGCTTATCCGGGATTAATTCACCCCTCCACTTT